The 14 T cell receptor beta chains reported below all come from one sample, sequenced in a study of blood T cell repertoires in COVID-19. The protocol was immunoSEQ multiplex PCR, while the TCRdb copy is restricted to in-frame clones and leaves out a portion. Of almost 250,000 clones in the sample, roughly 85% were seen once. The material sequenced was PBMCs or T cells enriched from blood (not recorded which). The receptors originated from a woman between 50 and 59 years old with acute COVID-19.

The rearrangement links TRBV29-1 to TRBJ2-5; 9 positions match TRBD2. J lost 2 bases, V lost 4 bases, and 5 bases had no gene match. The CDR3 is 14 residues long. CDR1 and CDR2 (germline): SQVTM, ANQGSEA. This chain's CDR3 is CSVVSGGPQETQYF. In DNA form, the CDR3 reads TGCAGCGTTGTCAGCGGGGGGCCTCAAGAGACCCAGTACTTC.

DNA for the CDR3: TGCGCCAGCAGCCAAGATACAGACCACACTGAAGCTTTCTTT. As protein: CASSQDTDHTEAFF. The chain uses TRBV4-3 and TRBJ1-1, with D unclear. The germline V and J ends were trimmed by 0 bases and 3 bases, with 8 bases remaining between them. CDR1 and CDR2 from the germline V gene are LGHNA and YSLEER. The length of the CDR3 is 14 residues.

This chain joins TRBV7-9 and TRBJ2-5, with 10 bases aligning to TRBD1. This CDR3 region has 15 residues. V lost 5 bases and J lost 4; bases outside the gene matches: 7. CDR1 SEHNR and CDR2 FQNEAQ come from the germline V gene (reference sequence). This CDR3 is CASSAPGQGIETQYF. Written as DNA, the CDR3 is TGTGCCAGCAGCGCCCCGGGACAGGGGATAGAGACCCAGTACTTC.

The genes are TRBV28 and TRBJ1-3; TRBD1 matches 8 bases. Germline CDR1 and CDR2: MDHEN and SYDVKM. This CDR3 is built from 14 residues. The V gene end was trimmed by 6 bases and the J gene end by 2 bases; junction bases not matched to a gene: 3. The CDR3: CASSLDRAGNTIYF. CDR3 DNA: TGTGCCAGCAGCCTGGACAGGGCTGGAAACACCATATATTTT.

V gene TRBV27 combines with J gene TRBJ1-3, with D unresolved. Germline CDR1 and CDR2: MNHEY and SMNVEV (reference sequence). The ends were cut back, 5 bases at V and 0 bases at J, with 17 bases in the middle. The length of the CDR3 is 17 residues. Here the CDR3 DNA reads TGTGCCAGCAGTCCCAATGGAGGACCGATCTCTGGAAACACCATATATTTT. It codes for CASSPNGGPISGNTIYF.

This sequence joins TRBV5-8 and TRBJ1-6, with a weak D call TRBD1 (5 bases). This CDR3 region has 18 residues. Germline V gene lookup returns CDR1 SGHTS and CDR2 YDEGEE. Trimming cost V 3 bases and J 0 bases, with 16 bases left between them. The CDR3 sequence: CASSSPGLPTSYNSPLHF. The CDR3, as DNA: TGTGCCAGCAGCTCCCCGGGACTGCCAACCTCCTATAATTCACCCCTCCACTTT.

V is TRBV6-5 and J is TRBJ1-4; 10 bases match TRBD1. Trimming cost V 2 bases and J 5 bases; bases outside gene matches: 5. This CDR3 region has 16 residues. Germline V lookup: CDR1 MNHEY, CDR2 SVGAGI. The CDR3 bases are TGTGCCAGCAGTTACCGACAGGGGGCAGGAAATGAAAAACTGTTTTTT. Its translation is CASSYRQGAGNEKLFF.

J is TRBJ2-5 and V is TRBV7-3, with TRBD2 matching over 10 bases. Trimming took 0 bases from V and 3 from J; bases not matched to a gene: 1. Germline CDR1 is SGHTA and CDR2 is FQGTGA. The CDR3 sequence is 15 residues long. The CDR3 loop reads CASSLTGLAEETQYF. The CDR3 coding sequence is TGTGCCAGCAGCTTAACAGGACTAGCGGAAGAGACCCAGTACTTC.

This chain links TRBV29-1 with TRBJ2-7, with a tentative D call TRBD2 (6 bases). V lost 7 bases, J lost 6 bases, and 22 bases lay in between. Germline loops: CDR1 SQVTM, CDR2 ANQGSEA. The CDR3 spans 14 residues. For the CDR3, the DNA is TGCAGCGCTCTTAGTGGGGGGATCGAGCGCGAGCAGTACTTC. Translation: CSALSGGIEREQYF.

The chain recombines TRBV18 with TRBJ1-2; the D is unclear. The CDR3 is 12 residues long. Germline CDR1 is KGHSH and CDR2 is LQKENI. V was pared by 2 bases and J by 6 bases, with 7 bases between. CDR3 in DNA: TGTGCCAGCTCACCAGGGAGGGATGGCTACACCTTC. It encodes CASSPGRDGYTF.

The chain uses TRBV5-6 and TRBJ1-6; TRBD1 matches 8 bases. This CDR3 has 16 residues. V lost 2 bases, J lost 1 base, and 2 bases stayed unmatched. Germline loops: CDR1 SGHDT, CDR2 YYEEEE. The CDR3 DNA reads TGTGCCAGCAGCTTTACAGGGGGTTCCTATAATTCACCCCTCCACTTT. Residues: CASSFTGGSYNSPLHF. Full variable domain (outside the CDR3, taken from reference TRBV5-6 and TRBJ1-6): DAGVTQSPTHLIKTRGQQVTLRCSPKSGHDTVSWYQQALGQGPQFIFQYYEEEERQRGNFPDRFSGHQFPNYSSELNVNALLLGDSALYLCASSFTGGSYNSPLHFGNGTRLTVT.

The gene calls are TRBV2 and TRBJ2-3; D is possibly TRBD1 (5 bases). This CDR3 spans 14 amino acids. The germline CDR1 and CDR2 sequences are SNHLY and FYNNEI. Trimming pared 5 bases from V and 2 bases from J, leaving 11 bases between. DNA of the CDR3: TGTGCCAGCAGTCCCAGGGAATTCACAGATACGCAGTATTTT. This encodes CASSPREFTDTQYF.

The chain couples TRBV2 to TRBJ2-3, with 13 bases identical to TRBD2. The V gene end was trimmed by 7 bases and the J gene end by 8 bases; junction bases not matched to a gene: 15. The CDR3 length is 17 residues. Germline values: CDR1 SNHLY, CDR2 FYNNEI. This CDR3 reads CASTQTSGGRQTPTQYF. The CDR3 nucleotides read TGTGCCAGCACCCAGACTAGCGGGGGGCGTCAGACGCCTACGCAGTATTTT.

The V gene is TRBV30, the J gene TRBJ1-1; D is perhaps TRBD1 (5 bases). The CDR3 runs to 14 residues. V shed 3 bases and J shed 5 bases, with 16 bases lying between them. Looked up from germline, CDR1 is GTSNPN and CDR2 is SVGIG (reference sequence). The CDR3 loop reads CAWSPPRRGTEAFF. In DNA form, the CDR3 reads TGTGCCTGGAGCCCTCCCCGTAGGGGAACTGAAGCTTTCTTT.